These 28 T cell receptor beta chains were sequenced from one sample in a study of cytomegalovirus exposure and HLA in healthy donors. Both 60 Vbeta primers and 13 Jbeta primers went into the PCR. TCRdb's table, derived via immunoSEQ multiplex PCR, lists solely in-frame clones and lacks some. The sample includes approximately 100,000 clones, around three quarters of them seen just once. Sequencing was done on a sample of PBMCs. These receptors all stem from a woman in her thirties or forties in good health and CMV-seronegative.

This sequence joins TRBV11-2 and TRBJ2-3; TRBD2 might be the D (5 bases). Per the germline V gene, CDR1 is SGHAT and CDR2 is FQNNGV. This CDR3 spans 12 amino acids. Trimming pared 5 bases from V and 5 bases from J, leaving 8 bases between. CDR3 sequence (DNA): TGTGCCAGCAGCCCCCGGGGAGATACGCAGTATTTT. It is translated as CASSPRGDTQYF.

V usage is TRBV9 and J usage is TRBJ2-3, with D tentatively TRBD2 (6 bases). Germline V gene data show CDR1 as SGDLS and CDR2 as YYNGEE. V lost 4 bases to trimming and J lost 4 bases, with 22 bases between them. The CDR3 loop spans 17 amino acids. Here the CDR3 reads CASSRRGVFLSPDTQYF. The CDR3 DNA is TGTGCCAGCAGCCGGCGGGGAGTTTTCCTCTCCCCAGATACGCAGTATTTT. Based on the CDR3 plus reference TRBV9 and TRBJ2-3, the full variable domain is DSGVTQTPKHLITATGQRVTLRCSPRSGDLSVYWYQQSLDQGLQFLIQYYNGEERAKGNILERFSAQQFPDLHSELNLSSLELGDSALYFCASSRRGVFLSPDTQYFGPGTRLTVL.

This chain links TRBV19 with TRBJ2-3, with no clear D. CDR3 size: 14 residues. The V and J ends lost 2 bases and 3 bases respectively, with 9 bases between them. Germline CDR1 is LNHDA and CDR2 is SQIVND (reference sequence). This chain's CDR3 is CASSISRGTDTQYF. The CDR3 DNA reads TGTGCCAGTAGTATATCGAGAGGAACAGATACGCAGTATTTT.

The CDR3 loop is CASSADSTNYGYTF. CDR3 nucleotides: TGTGCCAGCAGCGCGGACAGTACTAACTATGGCTACACCTTC. The V gene is TRBV5-5, the J gene TRBJ1-2, with D perhaps TRBD1 (6 bases). Per germline, CDR1 SGHKS and CDR2 YYEKEE (reference sequence). This CDR3 has 14 amino acids. V shed 4 bases and J shed 0 bases, with 10 bases lying between them.

This rearrangement joins TRBV5-1 to TRBJ2-6; D unclear. Germline CDR1 and CDR2: SGHRS and YFSETQ. The V and J ends lost 3 bases and 0 bases respectively, with 7 bases between them. The CDR3 spans 15 residues. The CDR3 nucleotides read TGCGCCAGCAGCTATGACAACTCTGGGGCCAACGTCCTGACTTTC. It translates to CASSYDNSGANVLTF. Full variable domain (rest looked up from reference TRBV5-1 and TRBJ2-6): KAGVTQTPRYLIKTRGQQVTLSCSPISGHRSVSWYQQTPGQGLQFLFEYFSETQRNKGNFPGRFSGRQFSNSRSEMNVSTLELGDSALYLCASSYDNSGANVLTFGAGSRLTVL.

The chain combines TRBV27 with TRBJ1-1, with TRBD1 matching 7 bases. Germline trimming cut 6 bases from V and 1 base from J; bases unmatched to any gene: 14. Germline V gene lookup returns CDR1 MNHEY and CDR2 SMNVEV (reference sequence). The CDR3 is 17 amino acids. The CDR3 reads CASRDRTGGTENTEAFF. The CDR3 DNA follows: TGTGCCAGCAGAGATAGAACTGGCGGGACAGAGAACACTGAAGCTTTCTTT.

This clone was detected only a few times. The chain is built from TRBV6-1 and TRBJ2-7; perhaps TRBD2 as D (6 bases). Germline V lookup: CDR1 MNHNS, CDR2 SASEGT. V was shortened by 1 base and J by 3 bases, with 10 bases between the two germline ends. The CDR3 runs 14 residues. The CDR3 here is CASSEGLDVYEQYF. CDR3 sequence (DNA): TGTGCCAGCAGTGAAGGACTAGATGTCTACGAGCAGTACTTC.

CDR3: CASSQETGIQYF. CDR3 nucleotide sequence: TGCGCCAGCAGCCAGGAAACAGGGATTCAGTACTTC. The rearrangement uses TRBV4-3 and TRBJ2-4; D may be TRBD1 (6 bases). The CDR3 sequence is 12 residues long. The germline V gene encodes CDR1 LGHNA and CDR2 YSLEER. Trimming took off 3 bases at V and 10 bases at J, with 10 bases between the two ends.

The chain combines TRBV5-6 with TRBJ2-3; TRBD1 aligns across 7 bases. The CDR3 spans 15 residues. With 3 bases clipped from V and 1 base from J, the junction kept 5 bases outside the gene matches. Germline lookup yields CDR1 SGHDT and CDR2 YYEEEE. CDR3 sequence (DNA): TGTGCCAGCAGCTCACGACAGGGCGGCACAGATACGCAGTATTTT. Its protein is CASSSRQGGTDTQYF.

The chain combines TRBV11-2 with TRBJ1-6, with D uncertain. The ends were cut back, 2 bases at V and 7 bases at J, with 3 bases in the middle. Germline CDR1 reads SGHAT; CDR2 reads FQNNGV. The CDR3 is 12 residues long. Here the CDR3 reads CASSLRNSPLHF. For the CDR3, the DNA is TGTGCCAGCAGCTTACGGAATTCACCCCTCCACTTT.

V usage is TRBV6-4 and J usage is TRBJ2-3, with D possibly being TRBD2 (6 bases). This CDR3 has 17 residues. From germline, CDR1 is MRHNA and CDR2 SNTAGT. V was cut by 0 bases and J by 1 base, with 14 bases left in between. The CDR3 DNA is TGTGCCAGCAGTGACTCGGCAGGAGGGCGCCGCACAGATACGCAGTATTTT. Amino acids: CASSDSAGGRRTDTQYF.

The V call is TRBV5-4, the J call TRBJ1-6; a weak D match, TRBD1 (5 bases). Germline V gives CDR1 SGHNT, CDR2 YYREEE (reference sequence). Trimming cost V 4 bases and J 10 bases, with 12 bases left between them. The CDR3 length is 13 residues. The CDR3 DNA is TGTGCCAGCAGCGCTGGGAGGGGCTCACCCCTCCACTTT. Translating gives CASSAGRGSPLHF.

The rearrangement links TRBV11-2 to TRBJ1-1; D unresolved. The germline gives CDR1 SGHAT, CDR2 FQNNGV. Trimming removed 1 base from V and 3 bases from J, with 6 bases in between. This CDR3 comprises 13 residues. CDR3 in amino acids: CASSLGRYTEAFF. The CDR3 DNA follows: TGTGCCAGCAGCTTAGGGCGGTACACTGAAGCTTTCTTT. Full variable domain (remainder filled in from reference TRBV11-2 and TRBJ1-1): EAGVAQSPRYKIIEKRQSVAFWCNPISGHATLYWYQQILGQGPKLLIQFQNNGVVDDSQLPKDRFSAERLKGVDSTLKIQPAKLEDSAVYLCASSLGRYTEAFFGQGTRLTVV.

V is TRBV4-3 and J is TRBJ2-7, with a tentative D call TRBD1 (6 bases). Germline CDR1 and CDR2: LGHNA and YSLEER. V lost 0 bases to trimming and J lost 4 bases, with 13 bases between them. The CDR3 runs to 15 residues. The CDR3 spells CASSQDGQGTYEQYF. The CDR3 region has the DNA TGCGCCAGCAGCCAAGATGGGCAGGGGACGTACGAGCAGTACTTC.

The chain employs TRBV18 and TRBJ2-1; 16 nucleotides line up with TRBD2. V shed 5 bases and J 9 bases; nucleotides not matched to a gene: 7. CDR3 length: 16 amino acids. The germline CDR1 and CDR2 sequences are KGHSH and LQKENI. As DNA, the CDR3 is TGTGCCAGCTCATCGACCGGGACTAGCGGGAGGGTTGAGCAGTTCTTC. Translated, it gives CASSSTGTSGRVEQFF.

This sequence joins TRBV7-9 and TRBJ1-5; 7 nucleotides agree with TRBD1. V shed 5 bases and J 1 base; nucleotides not matched to a gene: 2. The CDR3 contains 14 residues. Germline CDR1 SEHNR, CDR2 FQNEAQ (reference sequence). CDR3 amino acids: CASSTGASNQPQHF. CDR3 DNA: TGTGCCAGCAGCACAGGGGCCAGCAATCAGCCCCAGCATTTT.

V gene TRBV27 combines with J gene TRBJ2-1, with 7 bases aligning to TRBD2. The CDR3 is 15 amino acids. CDR1 is MNHEY and CDR2 is SMNVEV in the germline V gene (reference sequence). After removal of 4 bases from V and 0 bases from J, the junction contained 3 bases not matched to a gene. The CDR3 DNA reads as TGTGCCAGCAGTTCTGGCGGGAGCTCCTACAATGAGCAGTTCTTC. Its translation is CASSSGGSSYNEQFF.

Notes on this clone: The same CDR3 arises from other DNA sequences in this sample as well. This rearrangement joins TRBV10-3 to TRBJ2-3, with 15 nucleotides matching TRBD2. Per germline, CDR1 ENHRY and CDR2 SYGVKD. This CDR3 region has 18 residues. The V gene end was trimmed by 6 bases and the J gene end by 5 bases; junction bases not matched to a gene: 12. CDR3: CAISSGTSGGKSGDTQYF. The CDR3 DNA follows: TGTGCCATCAGCTCCGGGACTAGCGGGGGGAAATCCGGAGATACGCAGTATTTT.

The chain carries TRBV6-5 and TRBJ2-7, with TRBD1 matching over 9 bases. This CDR3 has 15 residues. With 6 bases clipped from V and 4 bases from J, the junction kept 10 bases outside the gene matches. Per germline, CDR1 MNHEY and CDR2 SVGAGI. The CDR3 spells CASSAKTGGDYEQYF. The CDR3 DNA is TGTGCCAGCAGCGCAAAGACAGGGGGAGATTACGAGCAGTACTTC.

This clone came up once. The rearrangement links TRBV19 to TRBJ1-4, with D hard to call. Trimming took 5 bases from V and 7 from J, leaving 17 bases between them. CDR1 LNHDA and CDR2 SQIVND come from the germline V gene (reference sequence). The length of the CDR3 is 15 residues. The CDR3 loop is CASSDPGEVVEKLFF. The CDR3 DNA reads TGTGCCAGTAGTGATCCCGGGGAGGTTGTTGAAAAACTGTTTTTT.

The V gene is TRBV7-2, the J gene TRBJ1-2; 12 nucleotides align to TRBD1. The CDR3 loop spans 18 amino acids. The V gene end was trimmed by 5 bases and the J gene end by 3 bases; junction bases not matched to a gene: 13. Germline V gene lookup returns CDR1 SGHTA and CDR2 FQGNSA. The CDR3 region is CASSNRPGTGGGDYGYTF. The CDR3 bases are TGTGCCAGCAGCAATCGCCCCGGGACAGGGGGCGGGGACTATGGCTACACCTTC.

The chain carries TRBV19 and TRBJ1-5, with 7 bases lining up with TRBD1. V shed 1 base and J 4 bases; nucleotides not matched to a gene: 13. This CDR3 is 18 amino acids long. Germline lookup yields CDR1 LNHDA and CDR2 SQIVND (reference sequence). For the CDR3, the DNA is TGTGCCAGTAGTATAGGCGGGACAGCGAGTATGTTAAATCAGCCCCAGCATTTT. Amino acids: CASSIGGTASMLNQPQHF.

The genes are TRBV20-1 and TRBJ2-3; TRBD1 aligns across 7 bases. V shed 8 bases and J 7 bases; nucleotides not matched to a gene: 6. This CDR3 is built from 11 residues. Germline assignment: CDR1 DFQATT and CDR2 SNEGSKA (reference sequence). CDR3 bases: TGCAGTTCAACAGGGGAAAATACGCAGTATTTT. This codes for CSSTGENTQYF.

The genes are TRBV28 and TRBJ2-7; 7 positions agree with TRBD2. This CDR3 has 15 residues. Trimming cost V 2 bases and J 5 bases; bases outside gene matches: 9. Germline V gene lookup returns CDR1 MDHEN and CDR2 SYDVKM. The CDR3 region is CASSLRKTSRNEQYF. As DNA, the CDR3 is TGTGCCAGCAGTTTAAGGAAGACTAGCAGGAACGAGCAGTACTTC.

This rearrangement joins TRBV4-3 to TRBJ1-2, with 9 nucleotides matching TRBD1. The V gene end was trimmed by 0 bases and the J gene end by 6 bases; junction bases not matched to a gene: 8. CDR1 is LGHNA, CDR2 YSLEER, per germline. The CDR3 loop spans 16 amino acids. The DNA of the CDR3 is TGCGCCAGCAGCCAAGATTTGGCTTGGGACAGGGATGGCTACACCTTC. Its protein is CASSQDLAWDRDGYTF.

The chain carries TRBV2 and TRBJ2-5, with TRBD2 as a possible D gene (5 bases). V was shortened by 2 bases and J by 2 bases, with 12 bases between the two germline ends. The CDR3 runs to 15 residues. The germline V gene encodes CDR1 SNHLY and CDR2 FYNNEI. The CDR3 region is CASSESRLRQETQYF. CDR3 DNA sequence: TGTGCCAGCAGTGAATCCCGACTACGACAAGAGACCCAGTACTTC.

The chain is built from TRBV4-3 and TRBJ2-7, with D maybe TRBD2 (6 bases). Germline CDR1 LGHNA, CDR2 YSLEER. Deletions cut 4 bases from V and 6 bases from J, with 16 bases between. This CDR3 has 14 amino acids. For the CDR3, the DNA is TGCGCCAGCAGCCCGGACGACGGGAGTCTCGAGCAGTACTTC. Translated: CASSPDDGSLEQYF.

The chain employs TRBV29-1 and TRBJ2-2, with 8 bases identical to TRBD2. This CDR3 contains 14 residues. V was pared by 4 bases and J by 4 bases, with 5 bases of the junction left unmatched. Germline V CDR1 and CDR2: SQVTM, ANQGSEA. CDR3 bases: TGCAGCGTTGCCCCTAGCGGGCTCACCGGGGAGCTGTTTTTT. Residues: CSVAPSGLTGELFF.